Following are 15 T cell receptor beta chains from one sample sequenced in a study of glioma-infiltrating T cells listed by TCRdb under 2016. TCRdb records Illumina MiSeq as the sequencer. TCR alpha and beta CDR3 regions were amplified with the iRepertoire nested amplicon-rescue multiplex PCR (arm-PCR) platform from RNA. In-frame beta chains were kept once TCRdb had trimmed the public reads at Q25 with fastp and called clones with MiXCR. Identical CDR3 protein sequences are pooled into one entry, listed with their most common genes and DNA. This sample has over 120,000 distinct CDR3 sequences in its table, and around 40% of those were observed once. The ten largest clones take up around 18% of the sample. Sequenced sample: glioma tissue, nonneoplastic brain tissue, or PBMCs (not recorded which). These receptors were obtained from a human donor with low-grade glioma or glioblastoma, undergoing nonglioma brain surgery, or in good health (not recorded which).

The rearrangement uses TRBV19 and TRBJ2-3; D uncertain. The V gene's germline CDR1 is LNHDA and CDR2 SQIVND (reference sequence). There are 11 residues in the CDR3. The V and J ends lost 7 bases and 9 bases respectively, with 11 bases between them. In DNA, the CDR3 is TGTGCCAGTATGGGATTCCAAACGCAGTATTTT. Translation: CASMGFQTQYF.

The chain is built from TRBV27 and TRBJ2-1, with a tentative D call TRBD1 (6 bases). This CDR3 contains 14 residues. Trimming pared 5 bases from V and 12 bases from J, leaving 20 bases between. Germline V lookup: CDR1 MNHEY, CDR2 SMNVEV (reference sequence). CDR3 sequence reads: CASSTPSDSRWQFF. As DNA, the CDR3 is TGTGCCAGCAGTACCCCTTCGGACAGTCGGTGGCAGTTCTTC.

The CDR3 sequence is CASSGDRITGELFF. CDR3 DNA sequence: TGTGCCAGCAGCGGGGACAGGATCACCGGGGAGCTGTTTTTT. The chain couples TRBV6-5 to TRBJ2-2, with 8 positions matching TRBD1. Trimming took 6 bases from V and 4 from J; bases not matched to a gene: 4. This CDR3 spans 14 amino acids. CDR1 and CDR2 (germline): MNHEY, SVGAGI.

The chain carries TRBV10-2 and TRBJ2-3; TRBD1 aligns across 7 bases. Germline lookup yields CDR1 WSHSY and CDR2 SAAADI. The CDR3 is made up of 17 amino acids. The V gene end was trimmed by 10 bases and the J gene end by 0 bases; junction bases not matched to a gene: 16. CDR3 bases: TGCGCCACCGAACCGCGGGTGGACAGGTTCAGCACAGATACGCAGTATTTT. This encodes CATEPRVDRFSTDTQYF.

This clonotype was seen a few times. V usage is TRBV12-3 or TRBV12-4 and J usage is TRBJ1-3; 9 bases match TRBD1. This CDR3 is built from 15 residues. Unmatched junction bases numbered 3, after V lost 6 bases and J lost 0 bases. CDR3 region: CASRGTGSSGNTIYF. The CDR3 nucleotides are TGTGCCAGCAGGGGGACAGGGAGCTCTGGAAACACCATATATTTT.

On this clonotype: A much larger clone differs by one base, so this may be a read error. This sequence joins TRBV6-2 or TRBV6-3 and TRBJ1-1, with a possible D match to TRBD1 (5 bases). V shed 5 bases and J shed 9 bases, with 22 bases lying between them. CDR1 MNHEY and CDR2 SVGEGT come from the germline V gene. CDR3 length: 15 residues. The CDR3 is CASSRLGGMKAQAFF. CDR3 bases: TGTGCCAGCAGTCGCCTGGGGGGGATGAAGGCTCAAGCTTTCTTT.

This clonotype was seen a handful of times. The rearrangement links TRBV7-8 to TRBJ2-1, with D possibly being TRBD2 (6 bases). The germline V gene encodes CDR1 SGHVS and CDR2 FQNEAQ. There are 14 residues in the CDR3. The V end was cut by 3 bases, the J end by 9 bases, with 15 bases between. The CDR3 region is CASSLAGPTGEQFF. In nucleotides, the CDR3 is TGTGCCAGCAGCTTGGCGGGGCCCACCGGTGAGCAGTTCTTC.

This clonotype occurred a few times. This chain uses TRBV20-1 with TRBJ2-7; 11 bases line up with TRBD2. From germline, CDR1 is DFQATT and CDR2 SNEGSKA (reference sequence). V gave up 5 bases and J gave up 3 bases; unmatched junction bases: 6. CDR3 length: 14 residues. The DNA for the CDR3 is TGCAGTGCTCGGACTAGCGGGTTTCACTACGAGCAGTACTTC. It yields the protein CSARTSGFHYEQYF.

The rearrangement uses TRBV6-2 or TRBV6-3 and TRBJ2-2; no reliable D call. CDR1 and CDR2 (germline): MNHEY, SVGEGT. Trimming pared 4 bases from V and 2 bases from J, leaving 5 bases between. The CDR3 totals 13 residues. The CDR3 spells CASSSHNTGELFF. CDR3 bases: TGTGCCAGCAGTTCACATAACACCGGGGAGCTGTTTTTT.

Comments on this clonotype: A read error is possible here, since a much larger clone lies one base away. The chain has TRBV6-2 or TRBV6-3 and TRBJ1-1; 7 positions match TRBD1. The CDR3 sequence is 14 residues long. Germline values: CDR1 MNHEY, CDR2 SVGEGT. V was pared by 6 bases and J by 2 bases, with 6 bases of the junction left unmatched. CDR3 sequence reads: CASSRDSDNTEAFF. The CDR3 DNA reads as TGTGCCAGCAGCCGGGACAGCGATAACACTGAAGCTTTCTTT.

This clonotype was seen only a few times. One end of the junction fails to match germline, which may point to a read error. J is TRBJ1-1 and V is TRBV7-9, with D unclear. This CDR3 is 13 amino acids long. In germline, CDR1 is SEHNR, CDR2 FQNEAQ (reference sequence). The CDR3 bases are TGTGCCAGCAGCTTAGTCGCCAACACTGGAGCTTTCTTT. Its protein is CASSLVANTGAFF.

V is TRBV6-1 and J is TRBJ2-3; 8 bases line up with TRBD1. Trimming removed 5 bases from V and 1 base from J; junction bases left unmatched: 8. The CDR3 runs 16 residues. Germline CDR1 reads MNHNS; CDR2 reads SASEGT. CDR3 DNA: TGTGCCAGCAGTCCCGGACAGGGTTTGGGCACAGATACGCAGTATTTT. This gives the protein CASSPGQGLGTDTQYF.

The J gene is TRBJ2-5, the V gene TRBV11-1; D not resolved. The germline CDR1 and CDR2 sequences are SGHAT and FQDESV (reference sequence). The CDR3 contains 16 residues. V was shortened by 1 base and J by 2 bases, with 14 bases between the two germline ends. As DNA, the CDR3 is TGTGCCAGCAGCTTAGTCTCTTACGAGGAACAAGAGACCCAGTACTTC. Protein: CASSLVSYEEQETQYF.

This clonotype was recorded many times. The chain uses TRBV20-1 and TRBJ2-3; 10 bases match TRBD2. Trimming took 2 bases from V and 1 from J; bases not matched to a gene: 6. Germline V lookup: CDR1 DFQATT, CDR2 SNEGSKA (reference sequence). The length of the CDR3 is 16 residues. The CDR3 sequence: CSARPAGGPGTDTQYF. CDR3 nucleotide sequence: TGCAGTGCTAGACCAGCGGGGGGGCCGGGCACAGATACGCAGTATTTT.

This clonotype was picked up one time. The chain joins TRBV2 to TRBJ2-2; tentative D call: TRBD2 (6 bases). The CDR3 length is 15 residues. Germline loops: CDR1 SNHLY, CDR2 FYNNEI. The V end lost 3 bases, the J end lost 7 bases, and 15 bases lay between the germline ends. The CDR3, as DNA: TGTGCCAGCAGTGATGTAGGAGGGGCGAACGGGGAGCTGTTTTTT. It translates to CASSDVGGANGELFF.